A selection of T cell receptor beta chains follows, all from one sample in a study of T cells in Graves' hyperthyroidism and ophthalmopathy. One entry per CDR3 protein results from TCRdb running MiXCR on the multiplex PCR reads. The profile shows roughly 510,000 distinct CDR3 sequences, approximately 48% of them singletons. The sequencing input was peripheral blood or thyroid tissue (not recorded which). The receptors shown here come from an adult woman with Graves' disease, either hyperthyroidism or ophthalmopathy (not recorded which). CDR3s include the opening cysteine and the closing phenylalanine or tryptophan. The D gene is left open where the match is weak. Size is stated for part of the rows, as once, few or many counts, or as a class when the clone is expanded.

j_gene,d_gene,abundance,v_gene,CDR3aa,CDR3nt
TRBJ2-2,NA,NA,TRBV5-6,CASSQGLF,TGTGCCAGCAGCCAGGGACTTTTT
TRBJ1-6,TRBD1,few,TRBV28,CASSGGQGRNSPLHF,TGTGCCAGCAGTGGTGGACAGGGCAGAAATTCACCCCTCCACTTT
TRBJ2-7,NA,few,TRBV24-1,CATSESGNTYEQYF,TGTGCCACCAGTGAGTCGGGTAATACCTACGAGCAGTACTTC
TRBJ1-2,NA,many,TRBV3-1,CASSPRAGGYTF,TGTGCCAGCAGTCCCAGGGCGGGAGGCTACACCTTC
TRBJ1-4,NA,many,TRBV7-2,CASSSYRDSREKLFF,TGTGCCAGCAGCTCGTACAGGGATTCTCGTGAAAAACTGTTTTTT
TRBJ1-2,TRBD1,many,TRBV10-3,CAITSGTARGYTF,TGTGCCATCACCTCCGGGACAGCAAGGGGCTACACCTTC
TRBJ1-1,TRBD1,NA,TRBV7-2,CASSLSGQGSEAFF,TGTGCTAGCAGCCTCTCTGGACAGGGATCTGAAGCTTTCTTT
TRBJ1-1,NA,NA,TRBV10-1,CASSKNRAGTEAFF,TGCGCCAGTTCAAAAAACAGGGCAGGCACTGAAGCTTTCTTT
TRBJ2-7,NA,many,TRBV14,CASSQSLATYEQYF,TGTGCCAGCAGCCAATCTCTAGCAACCTACGAGCAGTACTTC
TRBJ1-5,NA,many,TRBV19,CASSPGTYSNQPQHF,TGTGCCAGTAGTCCCGGGACTTATAGCAATCAGCCCCAGCATTTT
TRBJ2-5,NA,NA,TRBV20-1,CSARDISAVIGTQYF,TGCAGTGCTAGAGATATTTCGGCAGTCATCGGGACCCAGTACTTC
TRBJ1-5,NA,many,TRBV6-5,CASSSRGGSNQPQHF,TGTGCCAGCAGTTCGCGGGGGGGAAGCAATCAGCCCCAGCATTTT
TRBJ2-7,NA,many,TRBV12-3/TRBV12-4,CASSLDSGEQYF,TGTGCCAGCAGTCTCGATTCCGGCGAGCAGTACTTC
TRBJ2-5,TRBD1,few,TRBV6-1,CASRDFGTGKETQYF,TGTGCCAGCAGGGACTTTGGGACAGGAAAAGAGACCCAGTACTTC
TRBJ2-3,NA,NA,TRBV29-1,CSVGAEGADTQYF,TGCAGCGTTGGGGCAGAGGGGGCAGATACGCAGTATTTT